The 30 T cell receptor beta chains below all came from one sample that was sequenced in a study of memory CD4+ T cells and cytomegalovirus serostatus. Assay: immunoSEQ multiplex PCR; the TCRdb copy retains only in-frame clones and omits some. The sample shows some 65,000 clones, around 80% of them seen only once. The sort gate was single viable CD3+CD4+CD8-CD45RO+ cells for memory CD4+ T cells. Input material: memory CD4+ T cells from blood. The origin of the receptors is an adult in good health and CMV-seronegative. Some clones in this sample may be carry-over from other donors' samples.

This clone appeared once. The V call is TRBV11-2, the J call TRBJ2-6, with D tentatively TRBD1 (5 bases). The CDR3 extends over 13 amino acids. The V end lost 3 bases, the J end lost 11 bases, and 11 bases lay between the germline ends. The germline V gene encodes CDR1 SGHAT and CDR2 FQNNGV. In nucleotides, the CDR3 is TGTGCCAGCAGCTTGGGGCTATTGGACGTCCTGACTTTC. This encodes CASSLGLLDVLTF.

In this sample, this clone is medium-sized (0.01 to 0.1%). The CDR3 loop reads CASSSGLGQGFYEQYF. Here the CDR3 DNA reads TGTGCCAGCAGTTCCGGTCTAGGACAGGGGTTCTACGAGCAGTACTTC. The chain uses TRBV6-5 and TRBJ2-7; 9 bases align to TRBD1. Germline V CDR1 and CDR2: MNHEY, SVGAGI. With V trimmed by 4 bases and J by 3 bases, 10 bases remained unmatched. The CDR3 contains 16 residues.

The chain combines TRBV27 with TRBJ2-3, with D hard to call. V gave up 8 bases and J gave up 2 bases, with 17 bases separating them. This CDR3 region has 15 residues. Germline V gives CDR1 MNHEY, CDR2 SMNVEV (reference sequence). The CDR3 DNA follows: TGTGCCAGCTCTGAACAGCGCCTTTCCACAGATACGCAGTATTTT. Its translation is CASSEQRLSTDTQYF.

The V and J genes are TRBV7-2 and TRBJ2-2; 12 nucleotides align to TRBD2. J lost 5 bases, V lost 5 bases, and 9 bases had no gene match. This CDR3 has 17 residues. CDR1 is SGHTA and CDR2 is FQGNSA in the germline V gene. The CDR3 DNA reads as TGTGCCAGCAGCCGAGGACTAGCGGGGAGCGGGACCGGGGAGCTGTTTTTT. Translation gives CASSRGLAGSGTGELFF.

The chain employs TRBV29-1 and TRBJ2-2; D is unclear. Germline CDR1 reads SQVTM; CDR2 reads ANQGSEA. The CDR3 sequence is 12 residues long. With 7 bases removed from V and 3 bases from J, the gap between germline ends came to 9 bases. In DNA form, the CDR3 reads TGCAGCGCAGAATCGGACACCGGGGAGCTGTTTTTT. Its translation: CSAESDTGELFF.

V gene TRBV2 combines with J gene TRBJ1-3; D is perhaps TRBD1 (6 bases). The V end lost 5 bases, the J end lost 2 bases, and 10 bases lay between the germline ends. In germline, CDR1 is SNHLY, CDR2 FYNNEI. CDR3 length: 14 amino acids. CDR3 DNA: TGTGCCAGCAGTCTAAACAGGGCTGGAAACACCATATATTTT. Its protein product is CASSLNRAGNTIYF.

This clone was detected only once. CDR3 DNA sequence: TGTGCCCACACTGCACCCGGGGTCGACACCATATATTTT. Translating it yields CAHTAPGVDTIYF. The genes are TRBV2 and TRBJ1-3, with D unclear. The CDR3 runs to 13 residues. Germline V gene sequence: CDR1 SNHLY, CDR2 FYNNEI. Trimming took off 11 bases at V and 8 bases at J, with 19 bases between the two ends. Combining the CDR3 with reference TRBV2 and TRBJ1-3 gives the whole variable domain EPEVTQTPSHQVTQMGQEVILRCVPISNHLYFYWYRQILGQKVEFLVSFYNNEISEKSEIFDDQFSVERPDGSNFTLKIRSTKLEDSAMYFCAHTAPGVDTIYFGEGSWLTVV.

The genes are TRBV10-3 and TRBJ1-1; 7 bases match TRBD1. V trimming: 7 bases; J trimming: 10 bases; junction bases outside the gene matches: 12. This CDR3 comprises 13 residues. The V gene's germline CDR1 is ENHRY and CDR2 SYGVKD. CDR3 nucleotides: TGTGCCATCACGTCGGGGGACAGTTTAACAGCTTTCTTT. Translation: CAITSGDSLTAFF.

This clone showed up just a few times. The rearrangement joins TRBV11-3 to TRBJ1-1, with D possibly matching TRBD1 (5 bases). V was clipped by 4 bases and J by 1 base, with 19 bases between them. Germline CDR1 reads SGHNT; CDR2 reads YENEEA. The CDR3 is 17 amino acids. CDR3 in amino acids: CASSSSLGQPQNTEAFF. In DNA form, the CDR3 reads TGTGCCAGCAGCTCATCCCTGGGGCAACCCCAGAACACTGAAGCTTTCTTT.

The CDR3 DNA is TGCGCCAGCAGCCAAAGTTTTGGATCGGGATCCGGAAACACCATATATTTT. It encodes CASSQSFGSGSGNTIYF. The rearrangement links TRBV4-3 to TRBJ1-3; the D is unclear. This CDR3 spans 17 amino acids. The ends were cut back, 2 bases at V and 4 bases at J, with 18 bases in the middle. Germline values: CDR1 LGHNA, CDR2 YSLEER.

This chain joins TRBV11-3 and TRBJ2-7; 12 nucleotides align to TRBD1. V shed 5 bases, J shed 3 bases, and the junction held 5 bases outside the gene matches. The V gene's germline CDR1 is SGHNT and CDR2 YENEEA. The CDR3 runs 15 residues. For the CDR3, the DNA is TGTGCCAGCAGCGCGGGACAGGGGGCCGGCTACGAGCAGTACTTC. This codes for CASSAGQGAGYEQYF.

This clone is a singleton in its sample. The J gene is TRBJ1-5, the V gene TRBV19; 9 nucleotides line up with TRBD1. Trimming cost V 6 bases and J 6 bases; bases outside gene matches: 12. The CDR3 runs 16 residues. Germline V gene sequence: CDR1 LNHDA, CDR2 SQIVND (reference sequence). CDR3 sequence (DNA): TGTGCCAGTAGCCAACTCGACAGGGGGTTCAGTCAGCCCCAGCATTTT. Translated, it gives CASSQLDRGFSQPQHF.

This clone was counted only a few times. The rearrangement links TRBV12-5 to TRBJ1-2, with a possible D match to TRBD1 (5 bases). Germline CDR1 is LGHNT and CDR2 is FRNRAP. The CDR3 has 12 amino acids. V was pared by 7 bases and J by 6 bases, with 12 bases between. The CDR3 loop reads CASAVTAHGYTF. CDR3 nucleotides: TGTGCTAGTGCCGTGACAGCGCATGGCTACACCTTC. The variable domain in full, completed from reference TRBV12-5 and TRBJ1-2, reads DARVTQTPRHKVTEMGQEVTMRCQPILGHNTVFWYRQTMMQGLELLAYFRNRAPLDDSGMPKDRFSAEMPDATLATLKIQPSEPRDSAVYFCASAVTAHGYTFGSGTRLTVV.

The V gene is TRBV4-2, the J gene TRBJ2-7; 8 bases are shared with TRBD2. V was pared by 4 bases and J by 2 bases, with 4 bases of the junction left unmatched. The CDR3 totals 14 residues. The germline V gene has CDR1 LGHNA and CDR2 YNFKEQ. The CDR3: CASSPLAGPYEQYF. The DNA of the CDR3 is TGTGCCAGCAGCCCCTTAGCGGGACCCTACGAGCAGTACTTC.

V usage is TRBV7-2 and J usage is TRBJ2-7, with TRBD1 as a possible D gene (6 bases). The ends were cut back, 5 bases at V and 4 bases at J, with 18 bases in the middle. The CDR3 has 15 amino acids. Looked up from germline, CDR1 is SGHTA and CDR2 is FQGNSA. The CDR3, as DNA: TGTGCCAGCAGCCAACTCGGGACATATCAATACGAGCAGTACTTC. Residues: CASSQLGTYQYEQYF.

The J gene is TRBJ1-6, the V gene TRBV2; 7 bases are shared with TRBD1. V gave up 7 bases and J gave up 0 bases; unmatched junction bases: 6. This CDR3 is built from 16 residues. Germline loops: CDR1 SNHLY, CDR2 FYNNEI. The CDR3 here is CASKNRGSSYNSPLHF. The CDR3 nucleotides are TGTGCCAGCAAGAACAGGGGCAGCTCCTATAATTCACCCCTCCACTTT.

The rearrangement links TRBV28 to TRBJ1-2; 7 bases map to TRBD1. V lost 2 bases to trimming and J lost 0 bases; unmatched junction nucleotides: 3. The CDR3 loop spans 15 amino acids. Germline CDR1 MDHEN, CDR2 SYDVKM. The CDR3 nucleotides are TGTGCCAGCAGTTTACCAGGGGGAGCTAACTATGGCTACACCTTC. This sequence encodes CASSLPGGANYGYTF.

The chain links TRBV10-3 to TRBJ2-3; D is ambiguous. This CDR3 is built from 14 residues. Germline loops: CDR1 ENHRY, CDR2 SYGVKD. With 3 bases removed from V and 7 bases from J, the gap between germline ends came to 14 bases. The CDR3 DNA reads TGTGCCATCAGTGACAAAGGACCCACGAATACGCAGTATTTT. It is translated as CAISDKGPTNTQYF.

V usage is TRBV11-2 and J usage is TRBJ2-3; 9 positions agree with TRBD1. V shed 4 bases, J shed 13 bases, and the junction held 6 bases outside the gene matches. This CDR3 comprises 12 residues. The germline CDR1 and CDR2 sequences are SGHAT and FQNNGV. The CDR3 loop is CASSSEWDREYF. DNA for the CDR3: TGTGCCAGCAGCTCCGAGTGGGACAGGGAGTATTTT.

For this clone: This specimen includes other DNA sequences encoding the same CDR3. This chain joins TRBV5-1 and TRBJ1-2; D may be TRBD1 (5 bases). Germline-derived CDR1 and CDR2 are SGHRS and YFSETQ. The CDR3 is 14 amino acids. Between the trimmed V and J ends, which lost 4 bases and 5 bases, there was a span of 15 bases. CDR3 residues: CASSLAGEGYGYTF. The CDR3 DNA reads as TGCGCCAGCAGCCTCGCGGGGGAGGGTTATGGCTACACCTTC.

CDR3 nucleotides: TGTGCCAGCAGCTTTGCTGATTACTACAATGAGCAGTTCTTC. Translating gives CASSFADYYNEQFF. The chain couples TRBV11-2 to TRBJ2-1, with D uncertain. Germline V gene sequence: CDR1 SGHAT, CDR2 FQNNGV. Trimming cost V 3 bases and J 3 bases, with 9 bases left between them. There are 14 residues in the CDR3.

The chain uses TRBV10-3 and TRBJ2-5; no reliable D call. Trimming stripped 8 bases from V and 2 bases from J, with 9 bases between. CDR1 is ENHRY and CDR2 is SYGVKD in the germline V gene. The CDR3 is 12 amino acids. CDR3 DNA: TGTGCCATCGGGGTTAGTCAAGAGACCCAGTACTTC. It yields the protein CAIGVSQETQYF.

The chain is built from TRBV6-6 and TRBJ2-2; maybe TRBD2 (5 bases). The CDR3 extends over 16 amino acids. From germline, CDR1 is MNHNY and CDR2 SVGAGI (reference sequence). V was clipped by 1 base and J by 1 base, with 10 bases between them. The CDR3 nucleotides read TGTGCCAGCAGTTACTTAGCACGGGGGAACACCGGGGAGCTGTTTTTT. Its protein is CASSYLARGNTGELFF.

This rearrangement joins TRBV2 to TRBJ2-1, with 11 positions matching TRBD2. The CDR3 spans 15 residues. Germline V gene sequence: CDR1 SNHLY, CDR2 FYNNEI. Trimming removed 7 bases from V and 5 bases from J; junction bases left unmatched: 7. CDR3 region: CASILSLAGDNEQFF. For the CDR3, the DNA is TGTGCCAGCATCTTATCACTAGCGGGGGACAATGAGCAGTTCTTC. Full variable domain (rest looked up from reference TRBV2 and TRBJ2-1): EPEVTQTPSHQVTQMGQEVILRCVPISNHLYFYWYRQILGQKVEFLVSFYNNEISEKSEIFDDQFSVERPDGSNFTLKIRSTKLEDSAMYFCASILSLAGDNEQFFGPGTRLTVL.

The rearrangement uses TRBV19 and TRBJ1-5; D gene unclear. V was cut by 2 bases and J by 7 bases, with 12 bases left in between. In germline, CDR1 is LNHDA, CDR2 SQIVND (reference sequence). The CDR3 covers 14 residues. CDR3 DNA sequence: TGTGCCAGTAGTATATATGGAAGAGGCCAGCCCCAGCATTTT. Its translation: CASSIYGRGQPQHF.

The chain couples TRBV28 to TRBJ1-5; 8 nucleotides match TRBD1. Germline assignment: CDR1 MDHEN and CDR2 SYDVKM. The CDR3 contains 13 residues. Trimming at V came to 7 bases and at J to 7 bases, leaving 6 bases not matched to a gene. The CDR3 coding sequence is TGTGCCAGCACCCGACAGGGGCTACAGCCCCAGCATTTT. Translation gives CASTRQGLQPQHF. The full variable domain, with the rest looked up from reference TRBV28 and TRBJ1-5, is DVKVTQSSRYLVKRTGEKVFLECVQDMDHENMFWYRQDPGLGLRLIYFSYDVKMKEKGDIPEGYSVSREKKERFSLILESASTNQTSMYLCASTRQGLQPQHFGDGTRLSIL.

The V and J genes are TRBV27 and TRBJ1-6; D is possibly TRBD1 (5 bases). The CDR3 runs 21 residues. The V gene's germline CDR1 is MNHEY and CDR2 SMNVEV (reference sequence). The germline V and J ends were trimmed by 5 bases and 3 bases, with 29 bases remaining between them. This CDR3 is CASSPPAKFRDPGLYNSPLHF. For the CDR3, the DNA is TGTGCCAGCAGTCCTCCGGCTAAGTTCCGGGACCCGGGTCTCTATAATTCACCCCTCCACTTT.

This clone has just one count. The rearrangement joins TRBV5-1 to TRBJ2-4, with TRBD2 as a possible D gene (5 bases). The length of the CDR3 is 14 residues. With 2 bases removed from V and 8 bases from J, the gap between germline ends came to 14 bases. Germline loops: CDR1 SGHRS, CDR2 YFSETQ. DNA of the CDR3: TGCGCCAGCAGCTTTAGCAGCCACGGGGACATTCAGTACTTC. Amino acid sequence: CASSFSSHGDIQYF.

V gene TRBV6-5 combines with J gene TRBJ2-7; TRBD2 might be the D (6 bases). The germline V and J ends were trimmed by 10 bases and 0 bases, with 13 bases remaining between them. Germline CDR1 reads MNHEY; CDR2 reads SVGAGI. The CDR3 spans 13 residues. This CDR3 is CATKTGASYEQYF. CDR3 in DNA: TGTGCCACCAAAACGGGAGCCTCCTACGAGCAGTACTTC.

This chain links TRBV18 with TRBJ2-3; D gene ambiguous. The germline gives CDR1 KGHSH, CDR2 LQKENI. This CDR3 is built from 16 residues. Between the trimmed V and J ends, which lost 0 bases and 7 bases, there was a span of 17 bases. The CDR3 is CASSPPVLSLDNTQYF. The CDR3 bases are TGTGCCAGCTCACCACCGGTCTTGTCACTCGATAATACGCAGTATTTT.